This T cell receptor beta chain emerged from a study of shared clonotypes between healthy human individuals (dated by TCRdb to between 2020 and 2021). Describing the broader study: The cohort included three men and a couple of women between 18 and 49 years of age. The study deeply sequenced blood TCR repertoires of five healthy adults to estimate repertoire size and the extent of clonotype sharing between individuals. Between about 0.8 and 9 billion PBMCs per donor were obtained by leukapheresis. Different laboratories and diverse techniques were used to prepare libraries and sequence TCR repertoires, to increase sequencing depth and limit assay-specific biases. For each donor, CD4 naive and CD4 memory were each given three plates, CD8 naive was given two plates, and CD8 memory was given one plate.

What the research found in general, with its limitations: Incomplete sequencing was indicated by rarefaction of sorted-subset datasets, despite the large sequencing depth. The small number of donors limited the genetic and exposure-history diversity represented. About 5% of naive CD4, around 3.6% of naive CD8, approximately 2% of memory CD4, and about 0.4% of memory CD8 clonotypes were shared across four donors. Larger estimated clonotype richness was generally found for naive subsets than for memory subsets. Clonotypes shared by all four sorted-subset donors showed higher generation probabilities than non-shared clonotypes. Sampling was restricted to blood, and TCR repertoires in tissue are likely to differ from TCR repertoires in blood. Pairwise subsampling indicated that sequencing depth was expected to affect the degree of clonotype sharing among donors.

For the CD8 naive samples, CD45RO-negative cells were positively selected for CCR7, yielding a CD45RA+CCR7+ population from which TemRA cells were excluded. The donors were healthy, HIV-negative adults with no recently reported acute infections or vaccinations. Every donor was a Caucasian adult living in Nashville, Tennessee, USA. Blood was obtained by leukapheresis, after which PBMCs were separated by Ficoll-Histopaque density gradient centrifugation and cryopreserved in liquid nitrogen vapor phase. Purity and quantity of every magnetically sorted T cell population were checked by analytical flow cytometry. Genomic DNA was isolated from every sorted fraction and measured by UV absorbance on a Nanodrop 2000c. V has 0 bases trimmed and J has 4 bases trimmed; junction bases matching no gene number 5. Including cysteine and phenylalanine, the CDR3 has 15 amino acids. This entry keeps only the CDR3 DNA: 45 bases, framed from base 1. From the germline V gene, CDR1 is MGHRA and CDR2 is YSYEKL.

Using the deep immunoSEQ assay, multiplex PCR amplified TCR CDR3 regions from genomic DNA. Extracted genomic DNA from each cell subset was distributed evenly across all wells of several immunoSEQ 96-well plates, and each plate was treated as a replicate. For sorted subsets, each replicate PCR was loaded with about 0.2 ug genomic DNA, equivalent to about 30,000 T cell genomes. The purified libraries were quantified using a Qubit 3.0 fluorometer, sized with a Bioanalyzer 2100, and then quantified again using the KAPA Library Quantification kit. Every immunoSEQ 96-well plate was sequenced on a separate single-read 150-cycle Illumina NextSeq 550 flow cell. The original methods were these. Because the immunoSEQ output included only junctional sequences and no quality scores, the filtering could not be the same as the filtering used for full-length reads. To assign V/J genes and CDR3, sequences were annotated against IMGT germline references using PyIR, a Python wrapper for IgBLAST v1.9. Reads with weak V/J assignments (E-value above 1e-6), missing CDR3, stop codons, out-of-frame junctions, or ambiguous translated residues were removed. V3J clonotypes were defined as sequences sharing an identical inferred V gene, J gene, and CDR3 amino acid sequence. Percentage overlap between repertoires was computed as shared unique clonotypes divided by the size of the smaller repertoire. Three approaches were used to assess repertoire richness: RTK rarefaction, the Chao1 estimator, and Recon v2.1 estimates of unobserved clonotypes. For all TCRbeta clonotypes obtained by the gDNA method from a few donors, generation probabilities were computed with OLGA. Held by TCRdb, this immuneACCESS table contains in-frame sequences only and omits some clones. Under half of the omission traces to an unresolved V gene where checked; the cause of the rest is unknown. From that table come the V and J calls and clone size; the DNA was used to work out D and trimming. The sample contains more than 2 million clones, over 85% of them found a single time. The ten largest make up roughly 1% of the sample.

Worth noting for this clone: Its specific antigen is unknown. Per-nucleotide qualities are absent, and no much larger clonotype sits a single base away. Other nucleotide sequences from this sample produce the same CDR3.

The chain uses TRBV4-1 and TRBJ2-7, with 8 central nucleotides matching TRBD1. The sequence was collected from a man younger than 35 in good health. Sequencing input: naive CD8+ T cells sorted from blood. Taken with the paper, the label for cell subset or site translates to: CD45RA+CCR7+. The CDR3 is CASSQESQGAYEQYF. The nucleotide sequence is given as TGCGCCAGCAGCCAAGAATCCCAGGGGGCGTACGAGCAGTACTTC.